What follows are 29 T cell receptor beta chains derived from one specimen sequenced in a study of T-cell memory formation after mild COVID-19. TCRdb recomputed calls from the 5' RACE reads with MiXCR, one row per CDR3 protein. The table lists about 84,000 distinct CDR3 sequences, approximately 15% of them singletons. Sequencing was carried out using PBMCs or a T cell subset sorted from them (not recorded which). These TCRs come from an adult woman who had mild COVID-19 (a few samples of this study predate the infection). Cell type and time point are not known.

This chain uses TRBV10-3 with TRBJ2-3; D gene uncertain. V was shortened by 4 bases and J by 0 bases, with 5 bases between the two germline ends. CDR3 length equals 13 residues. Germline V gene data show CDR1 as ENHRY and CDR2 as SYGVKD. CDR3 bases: TGTGCCATCAGTGTGGAGAGCACAGATACGCAGTATTTT. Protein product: CAISVESTDTQYF.

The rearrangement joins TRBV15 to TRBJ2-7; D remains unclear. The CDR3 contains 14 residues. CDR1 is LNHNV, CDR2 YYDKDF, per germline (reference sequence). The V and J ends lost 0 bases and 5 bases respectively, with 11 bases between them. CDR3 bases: TGTGCCACCAGCAGAGAGGGCGGTTCCCACGAGCAGTACTTC. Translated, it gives CATSREGGSHEQYF.

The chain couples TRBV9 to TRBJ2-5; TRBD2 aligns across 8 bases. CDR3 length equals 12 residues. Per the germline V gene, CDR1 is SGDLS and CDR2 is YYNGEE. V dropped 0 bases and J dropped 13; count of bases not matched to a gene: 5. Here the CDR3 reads CASSVAGGRPYF. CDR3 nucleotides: TGTGCCAGCAGCGTAGCGGGGGGGCGTCCGTACTTC.

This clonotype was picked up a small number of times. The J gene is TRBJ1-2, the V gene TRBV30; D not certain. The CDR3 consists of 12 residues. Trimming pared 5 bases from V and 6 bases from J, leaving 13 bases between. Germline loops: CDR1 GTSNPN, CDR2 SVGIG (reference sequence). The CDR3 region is CAWGPGAHGYTF. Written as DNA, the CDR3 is TGTGCCTGGGGACCGGGAGCACATGGCTACACCTTC.

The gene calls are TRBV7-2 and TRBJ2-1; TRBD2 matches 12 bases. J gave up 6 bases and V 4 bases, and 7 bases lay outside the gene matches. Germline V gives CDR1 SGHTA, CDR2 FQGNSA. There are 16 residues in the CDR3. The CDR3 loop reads CASSSKLAGGSNEQFF. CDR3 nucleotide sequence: TGTGCCAGCAGCTCGAAACTAGCGGGGGGAAGCAATGAGCAGTTCTTC.

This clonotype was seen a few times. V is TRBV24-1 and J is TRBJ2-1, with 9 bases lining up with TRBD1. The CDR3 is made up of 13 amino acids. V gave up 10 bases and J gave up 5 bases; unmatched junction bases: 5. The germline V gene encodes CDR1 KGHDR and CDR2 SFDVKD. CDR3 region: CATRDRENNEQFF. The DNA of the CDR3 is TGTGCCACTAGGGACAGGGAGAACAATGAGCAGTTCTTC.

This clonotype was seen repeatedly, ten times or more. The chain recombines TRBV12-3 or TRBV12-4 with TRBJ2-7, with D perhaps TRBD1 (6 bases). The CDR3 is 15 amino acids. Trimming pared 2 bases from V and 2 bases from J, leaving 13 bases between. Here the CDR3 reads CASSLTHRAPYEQYF. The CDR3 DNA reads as TGTGCCAGCAGTTTAACCCACAGGGCCCCCTACGAGCAGTACTTC.

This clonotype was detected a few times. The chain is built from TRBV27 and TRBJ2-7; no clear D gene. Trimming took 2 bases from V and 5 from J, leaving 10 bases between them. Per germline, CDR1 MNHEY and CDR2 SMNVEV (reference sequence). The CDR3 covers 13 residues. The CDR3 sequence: CASSLGVGNEQYF. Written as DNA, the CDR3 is TGTGCCAGCAGTTTAGGGGTTGGCAACGAGCAGTACTTC.

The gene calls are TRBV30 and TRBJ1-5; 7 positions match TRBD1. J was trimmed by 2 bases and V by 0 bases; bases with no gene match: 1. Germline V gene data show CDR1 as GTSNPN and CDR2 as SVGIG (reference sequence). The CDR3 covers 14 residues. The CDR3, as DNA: TGTGCCTGGAGTGTCGGGACAGGCAATCAGCCCCAGCATTTT. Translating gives CAWSVGTGNQPQHF.

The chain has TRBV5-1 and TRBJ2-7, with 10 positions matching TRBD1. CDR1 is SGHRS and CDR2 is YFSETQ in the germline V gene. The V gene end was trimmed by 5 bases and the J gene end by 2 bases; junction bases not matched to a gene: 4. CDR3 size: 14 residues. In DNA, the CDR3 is TGCGCCAGCAGTCACGGGACAGGGGCCTACGAGCAGTACTTC. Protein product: CASSHGTGAYEQYF.

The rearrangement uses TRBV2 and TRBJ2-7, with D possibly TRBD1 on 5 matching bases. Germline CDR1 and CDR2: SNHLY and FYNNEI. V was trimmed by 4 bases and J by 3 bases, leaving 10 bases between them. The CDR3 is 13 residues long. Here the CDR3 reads CASSVPGHYEQYF. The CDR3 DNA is TGTGCCAGCAGTGTCCCTGGACACTACGAGCAGTACTTC.

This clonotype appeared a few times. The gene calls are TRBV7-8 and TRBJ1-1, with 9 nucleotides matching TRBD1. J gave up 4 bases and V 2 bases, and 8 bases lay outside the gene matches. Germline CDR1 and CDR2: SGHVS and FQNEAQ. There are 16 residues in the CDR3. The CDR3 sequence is CASSLHVTGGGTEAFF. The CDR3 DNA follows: TGTGCCAGCAGCTTACATGTGACAGGGGGTGGCACTGAAGCTTTCTTT.

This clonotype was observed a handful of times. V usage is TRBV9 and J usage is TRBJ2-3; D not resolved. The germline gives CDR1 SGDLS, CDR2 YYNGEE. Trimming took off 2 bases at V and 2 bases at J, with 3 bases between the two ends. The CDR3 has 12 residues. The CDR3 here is CASSVYTDTQYF. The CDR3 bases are TGTGCCAGCAGCGTTTACACAGATACGCAGTATTTT.

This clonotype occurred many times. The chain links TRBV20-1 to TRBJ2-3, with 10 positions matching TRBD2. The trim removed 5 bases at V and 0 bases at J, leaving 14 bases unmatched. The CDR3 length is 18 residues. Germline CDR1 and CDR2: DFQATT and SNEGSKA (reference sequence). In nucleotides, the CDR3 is TGCAGTGCTTCCGGGACTAGCGATTACTCCACTAGCACAGATACGCAGTATTTT. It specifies CSASGTSDYSTSTDTQYF.

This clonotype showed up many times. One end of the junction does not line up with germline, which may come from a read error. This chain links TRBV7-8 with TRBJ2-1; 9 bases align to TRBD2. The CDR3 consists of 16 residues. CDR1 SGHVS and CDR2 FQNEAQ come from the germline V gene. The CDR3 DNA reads TGTGCCAGCAACGAACCTGGGCTAGCGGGGTACACTGAGCAGTTCTTC. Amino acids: CASNEPGLAGYTEQFF.

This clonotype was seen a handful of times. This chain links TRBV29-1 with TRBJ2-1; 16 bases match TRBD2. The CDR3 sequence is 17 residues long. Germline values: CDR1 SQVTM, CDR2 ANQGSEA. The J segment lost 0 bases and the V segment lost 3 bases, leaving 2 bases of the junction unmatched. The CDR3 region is CSVEGTSGGASYNEQFF. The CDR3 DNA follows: TGCAGCGTTGAGGGGACTAGCGGGGGGGCCTCCTACAATGAGCAGTTCTTC.

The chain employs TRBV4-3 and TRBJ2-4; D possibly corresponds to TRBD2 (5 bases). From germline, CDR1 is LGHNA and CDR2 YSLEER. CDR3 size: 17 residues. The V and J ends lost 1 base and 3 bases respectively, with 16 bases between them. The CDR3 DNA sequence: TGCGCCAGCAGCCAAGTTCATGCGGGCCAACTCAAAAACATTCAGTACTTC. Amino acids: CASSQVHAGQLKNIQYF.

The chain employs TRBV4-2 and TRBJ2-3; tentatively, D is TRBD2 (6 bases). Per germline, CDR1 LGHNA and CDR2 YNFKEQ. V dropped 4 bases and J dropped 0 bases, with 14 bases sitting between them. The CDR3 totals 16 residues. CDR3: CASSRTGTSSTDTQYF. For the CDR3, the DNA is TGTGCCAGCAGCCGCACCGGGACTTCTAGCACAGATACGCAGTATTTT.

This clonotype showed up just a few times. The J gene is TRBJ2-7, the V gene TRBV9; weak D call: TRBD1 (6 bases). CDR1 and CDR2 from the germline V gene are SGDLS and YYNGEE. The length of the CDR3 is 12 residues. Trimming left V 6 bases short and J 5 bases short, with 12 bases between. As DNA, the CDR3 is TGTGCCAGCAAGGGGGAAGGTGACGAGCAGTACTTC. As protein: CASKGEGDEQYF.

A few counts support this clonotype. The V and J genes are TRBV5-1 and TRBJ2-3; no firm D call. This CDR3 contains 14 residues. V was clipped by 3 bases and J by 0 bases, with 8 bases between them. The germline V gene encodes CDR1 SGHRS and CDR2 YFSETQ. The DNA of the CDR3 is TGCGCCAGCAGCTCCTTCCTGAGCACAGATACGCAGTATTTT. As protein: CASSSFLSTDTQYF.

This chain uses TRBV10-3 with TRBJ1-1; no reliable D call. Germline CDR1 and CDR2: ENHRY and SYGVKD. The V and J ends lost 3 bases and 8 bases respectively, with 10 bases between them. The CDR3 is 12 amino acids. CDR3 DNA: TGTGCCATCAGTGATGGGCGACCCGAAGCTTTCTTT. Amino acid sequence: CAISDGRPEAFF.

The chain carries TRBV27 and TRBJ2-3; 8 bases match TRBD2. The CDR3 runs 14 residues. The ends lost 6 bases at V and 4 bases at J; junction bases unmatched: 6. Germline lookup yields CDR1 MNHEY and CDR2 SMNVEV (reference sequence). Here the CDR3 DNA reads TGTGCCAGCAGAGCGGGAGTGGTCGCAGATACGCAGTATTTT. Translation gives CASRAGVVADTQYF.

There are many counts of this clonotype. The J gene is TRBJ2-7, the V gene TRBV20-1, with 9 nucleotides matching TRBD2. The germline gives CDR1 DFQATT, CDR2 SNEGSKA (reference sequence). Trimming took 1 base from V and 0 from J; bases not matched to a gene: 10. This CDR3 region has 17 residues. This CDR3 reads CSARGGLAGTPSYEQYF. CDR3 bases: TGCAGTGCTAGAGGGGGGCTAGCGGGGACCCCCTCCTACGAGCAGTACTTC.

The CDR3, as DNA: TGTGCCAGTAGTATATTGGAGCGGTCTAGCCCCCTCTATATCACCTCCTACAATGAGCAGTTCTTC. This gives the protein CASSILERSSPLYITSYNEQFF. The rearrangement joins TRBV19 to TRBJ2-1, with TRBD2 as a possible D gene (5 bases). Germline-derived CDR1 and CDR2 are LNHDA and SQIVND (reference sequence). The CDR3 runs to 22 residues. V was shortened by 2 bases and J by 0 bases, with 29 bases between the two germline ends. Filled out from reference TRBV19 and TRBJ2-1, the complete variable domain reads DGGITQSPKYLFRKEGQNVTLSCEQNLNHDAMYWYRQDPGQGLRLIYYSQIVNDFQKGDIAEGYSVSREKKESFPLTVTSAQKNPTAFYLCASSILERSSPLYITSYNEQFFGPGTRLTVL.

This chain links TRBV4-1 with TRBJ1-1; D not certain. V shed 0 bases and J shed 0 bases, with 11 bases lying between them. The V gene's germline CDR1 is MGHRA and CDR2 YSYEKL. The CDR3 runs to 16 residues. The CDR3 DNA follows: TGCGCCAGCAGCCAAGACCGAGGCAGTCTGAACACTGAAGCTTTCTTT. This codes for CASSQDRGSLNTEAFF.

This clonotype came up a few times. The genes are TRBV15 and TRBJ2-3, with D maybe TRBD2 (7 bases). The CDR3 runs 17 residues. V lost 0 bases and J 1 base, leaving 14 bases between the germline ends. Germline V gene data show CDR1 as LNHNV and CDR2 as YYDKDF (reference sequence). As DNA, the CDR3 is TGTGCCACCAGCAGAGATTGGGGGGGGGCTGGCACAGATACGCAGTATTTT. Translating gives CATSRDWGGAGTDTQYF.

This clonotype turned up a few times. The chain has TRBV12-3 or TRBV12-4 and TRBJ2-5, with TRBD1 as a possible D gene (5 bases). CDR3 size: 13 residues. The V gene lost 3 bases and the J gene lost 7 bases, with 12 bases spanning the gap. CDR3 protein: CASSLGQDGTQYF. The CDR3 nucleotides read TGTGCCAGCAGTTTGGGGCAGGACGGGACCCAGTACTTC.

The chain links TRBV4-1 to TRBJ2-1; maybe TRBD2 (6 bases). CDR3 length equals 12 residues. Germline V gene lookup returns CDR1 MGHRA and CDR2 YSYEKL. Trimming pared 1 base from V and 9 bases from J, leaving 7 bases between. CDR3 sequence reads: CASSQVGGEQFF. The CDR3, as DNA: TGCGCCAGCAGCCAAGTGGGGGGTGAGCAGTTCTTC.

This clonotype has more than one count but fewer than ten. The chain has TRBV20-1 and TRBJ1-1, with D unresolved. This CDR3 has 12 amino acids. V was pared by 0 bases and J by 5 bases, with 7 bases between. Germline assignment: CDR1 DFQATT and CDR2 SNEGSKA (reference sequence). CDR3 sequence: CSARERTTEAFF. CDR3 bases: TGCAGTGCTAGAGAGCGTACAACTGAAGCTTTCTTT.